Listed below are T cell receptor beta chains from one sample, sequenced in a study of cytomegalovirus exposure and HLA in healthy donors. Sequenced by immunoSEQ multiplex PCR; TCRdb stores in-frame clones only, minus some. The sample has about 150,000 clones, roughly 85% seen once. The sample taken for sequencing was PBMCs. Receptors were obtained from a woman aged 18-35 years in good health and CMV-seronegative. The CDR3 runs from the conserved cysteine through the conserved F or W. The D gene is left open where the match is weak. A row's size may be missing; if present it is once, few, many or a size class.

CDR3 length,clone size,J gene,V gene,D gene,CDR3 protein,CDR3 DNA
15,.,TRBJ1-2,TRBV7-2,.,CASSPALGGPDGYTF,TGTGCCAGCAGCCCCGCGTTGGGGGGGCCCGATGGCTACACCTTC
15,.,TRBJ1-4,TRBV7-2,TRBD1,CASSLDGTGDEKLFF,TGTGCCAGCAGCCTCGACGGGACAGGGGACGAAAAACTGTTTTTT
14,.,TRBJ2-1,TRBV5-4,TRBD2,CASSLRGGRSEQFF,TGTGCCAGCAGCTTGCGTGGCGGGAGGAGTGAGCAGTTCTTC
15,once,TRBJ2-3,TRBV9,.,CASSVVSARSDTQYF,TGTGCCAGCAGCGTAGTCAGCGCTAGGTCGGATACGCAGTATTTT
16,few,TRBJ2-7,TRBV19,TRBD2,CASRTSSGGDSYEQYF,TGTGCCAGTAGGACGTCTAGCGGGGGGGACTCCTACGAGCAGTACTTC
13,.,TRBJ2-5,TRBV18,.,CASSPTPGETQYF,TGTGCCAGCTCACCCACTCCAGGGGAGACCCAGTACTTC
15,.,TRBJ2-3,TRBV7-2,.,CASRSRGTFPDTQYF,TGTGCCAGCAGGTCTCGGGGGACTTTCCCAGATACGCAGTATTTT
14,.,TRBJ2-5,TRBV7-2,TRBD1,CASSINRGRETQYF,TGTGCCAGCAGCATAAACAGGGGCCGGGAGACCCAGTACTTC
13,.,TRBJ1-3,TRBV4-3,.,CASSQDRVTTIYF,TGCGCCAGCAGCCAAGACAGGGTAACCACCATATATTTT
14,.,TRBJ1-5,TRBV7-2,.,CASSSTGSNQPQHF,TGTGCCAGCAGCTCGACGGGTAGCAATCAGCCCCAGCATTTT
13,once,TRBJ2-3,TRBV29-1,TRBD2,CSVETSGTDTQYF,TGCAGCGTTGAGACTAGCGGCACAGATACGCAGTATTTT
14,.,TRBJ2-6,TRBV6-5,TRBD1,CASSGTDGANVLTF,TGTGCCAGCAGTGGGACAGACGGGGCCAACGTCCTGACTTTC
15,.,TRBJ2-1,TRBV7-2,TRBD2,CASSPRLAGGAEQFF,TGTGCCAGCAGCCCCCGACTAGCGGGGGGGGCTGAGCAGTTCTTC
16,.,TRBJ2-7,TRBV5-1,TRBD1,CASSLGQGSSSYEQYF,TGCGCCAGCAGCTTGGGACAGGGGTCGAGCTCCTACGAGCAGTACTTC
16,.,TRBJ2-3,TRBV28,TRBD1,CASSSPQGVATDTQYF,TGTGCCAGCAGCTCCCCCCAGGGGGTGGCCACAGATACGCAGTATTTT
12,.,TRBJ1-2,TRBV19,.,CASSLRSYGYTF,TGTGCCAGTAGTTTGAGAAGCTATGGCTACACCTTC
13,few,TRBJ1-4,TRBV19,TRBD1,CATSGGRGEKLFF,TGTGCCACCTCAGGTGGCAGGGGGGAAAAACTGTTTTTT
16,once,TRBJ2-4,TRBV28,TRBD1,CASGHRGKAAKNIQYF,TGTGCCAGCGGCCACAGGGGGAAAGCAGCCAAAAACATTCAGTACTTC
14,.,TRBJ2-1,TRBV7-2,TRBD2,CASSEGGGYNEQFF,TGTGCCAGCAGCGAAGGCGGGGGGTACAATGAGCAGTTCTTC
15,.,TRBJ1-1,TRBV5-4,.,CASSLMGPINTEAFF,TGTGCCAGCAGCTTAATGGGGCCTATAAACACTGAAGCTTTCTTT
15,once,TRBJ1-4,TRBV12-5,TRBD1,CASGLATGDNEKLFF,TGTGCTAGTGGTTTGGCCACAGGGGACAATGAAAAACTGTTTTTT
12,.,TRBJ2-3,TRBV7-2,.,CASSLSTDTQYF,TGTGCCAGCAGCCTGAGCACAGATACGCAGTATTTT
15,.,TRBJ2-7,TRBV27,TRBD1,CASSFHRQGGYEQYF,TGTGCCAGCAGTTTCCACAGACAGGGGGGGTACGAGCAGTACTTC
15,.,TRBJ2-7,TRBV19,.,CASSPSSLGAYEQYF,TGTGCCAGTAGCCCGTCATCGCTGGGCGCCTACGAGCAGTACTTC
15,.,TRBJ2-7,TRBV11-2,.,CASSLDLARTYEQYF,TGTGCCAGCAGCTTAGATTTGGCAAGAACCTACGAGCAGTACTTC
15,.,TRBJ2-1,TRBV29-1,TRBD2,CSVKGSAGGGHEQFF,TGCAGCGTAAAAGGCTCAGCGGGGGGCGGGCATGAGCAGTTCTTC
13,.,TRBJ1-1,TRBV7-8,.,CASSRQVNTEAFF,TGTGCCAGCAGCCGACAGGTGAACACTGAAGCTTTCTTT
14,.,TRBJ2-7,TRBV6-6,.,CASSPRTHSYEQYF,TGTGCCAGCAGCCCCCGGACTCACTCCTACGAGCAGTACTTC
18,.,TRBJ2-3,TRBV5-4,TRBD2,CASSLTLAGGSIWDTQYF,TGTGCCAGCAGCTTGACACTAGCGGGAGGGTCTATTTGGGATACGCAGTATTTT
15,.,TRBJ1-4,TRBV27,.,CASSFYTGGLGKLFF,TGTGCCAGCAGTTTCTATACCGGGGGGCTCGGAAAACTGTTTTTT
12,.,TRBJ1-5,TRBV6-1,.,CASSDTRLAQHF,TGTGCCAGCAGTGATACCCGGTTAGCCCAGCATTTT
14,few,TRBJ2-7,TRBV4-2,.,CASSQGREPYEQYF,TGTGCCAGCAGCCAAGGCAGGGAACCGTACGAGCAGTACTTC
14,.,TRBJ2-7,TRBV7-2,TRBD1,CASSQTQGAREQYF,TGTGCCAGCAGCCAGACCCAGGGGGCGCGGGAGCAGTACTTC
16,.,TRBJ2-1,TRBV5-5,TRBD2,CASSQDSGGSYNEQFF,TGCGCCAGCAGCCAAGATAGCGGGGGCTCCTACAATGAGCAGTTCTTC
13,few,TRBJ1-5,TRBV6-1,.,CASVSNSNQPQHF,TGTGCCAGCGTGAGTAATAGCAATCAGCCCCAGCATTTT
16,.,TRBJ1-5,TRBV28,.,CASSPGWSGGNQPQHF,TGTGCCAGCAGCCCGGGGTGGTCGGGGGGCAATCAGCCCCAGCATTTT
16,.,TRBJ1-2,TRBV10-3,.,CAISRDRGRANYGYTF,TGTGCCATCAGCCGCGACCGAGGAAGAGCTAACTATGGCTACACCTTC
18,.,TRBJ1-5,TRBV28,TRBD1,CASRLIDPGQGANQPQHF,TGTGCCAGCAGGCTGATTGATCCGGGACAGGGGGCGAATCAGCCCCAGCATTTT
15,few,TRBJ2-7,TRBV6-6,TRBD1,CASSYLGQASYEQYF,TGTGCCAGCAGTTACTTGGGACAGGCCTCCTACGAGCAGTACTTC
13,once,TRBJ2-1,TRBV4-3,.,CASSQSQGNVQFF,TGCGCCAGCAGCCAATCCCAGGGTAACGTGCAGTTCTTC
13,.,TRBJ2-2,TRBV5-1,TRBD1,CASSPQGAGELFF,TGCGCCAGCAGCCCACAGGGGGCCGGGGAGCTGTTTTTT
13,few,TRBJ2-7,TRBV18,TRBD1,CASSRQGLSEQYF,TGTGCCAGCTCAAGACAGGGGTTGAGTGAGCAGTACTTC
15,.,TRBJ2-7,TRBV28,TRBD2,CASSSRLAGLDEQYF,TGTGCCAGCAGTTCTAGACTAGCGGGCCTGGACGAGCAGTACTTC
15,.,TRBJ2-6,TRBV15,.,CATSRRGSGANVLTF,TGTGCCACCAGCAGACGGGGGTCTGGGGCCAACGTCCTGACTTTC
15,.,TRBJ1-1,TRBV28,.,CASSLSGGPNTEAFF,TGTGCCAGCAGTTTATCCGGAGGGCCGAACACTGAAGCTTTCTTT
14,.,TRBJ1-2,TRBV6-4,.,CASSRTGTGYGYTF,TGTGCCAGCAGCCGAACAGGGACGGGCTATGGCTACACCTTC
13,.,TRBJ1-3,TRBV6-6,.,CASRGGDRNTIYF,TGTGCCAGCAGGGGGGGGGATCGAAACACCATATATTTT
14,.,TRBJ1-5,TRBV5-8,TRBD1,CASSFDRGSQPQHF,TGTGCCAGCAGCTTCGACAGGGGAAGCCAGCCCCAGCATTTT
15,few,TRBJ2-7,TRBV5-1,.,CASSLDGRSSYEQYF,TGCGCCAGCAGCTTGGATGGTAGAAGCTCCTACGAGCAGTACTTC